These 15 T cell receptor beta chains were sequenced from one sample in a study of shared clonotypes between healthy human individuals. The method was immunoSEQ multiplex PCR; TCRdb's version includes in-frame clones alone and lacks a portion of them. Altogether about 2,200,000 clones are present, 85% to 95% being singletons, with the ten largest covering approximately 1.7%. Naive CD8 cells lacked CD45RO, underwent positive selection for CCR7 and left out terminally differentiated effector memory CD45RA+ cells. Sequences were obtained from naive CD8+ T cells from PBMCs. The receptors were sampled from a man aged 18 to 29 in good health. Some clones in this sample may be carry-over from other donors' samples.

This chain connects TRBV27 to TRBJ1-4, with D maybe TRBD1 (6 bases). CDR1 and CDR2 from the germline V gene are MNHEY and SMNVEV (reference sequence). The CDR3 extends over 19 amino acids. V was shortened by 5 bases and J by 5 bases, with 27 bases between the two germline ends. The DNA for the CDR3 is TGTGCCAGCAGTCTACTACCCCGGCCCTCAGGGGATGCGAATGAAAAACTGTTTTTT. Translated: CASSLLPRPSGDANEKLFF.

Concerning this clone itself: In the same sample, other DNA sequences code for this CDR3. This chain connects TRBV27 to TRBJ1-5; D might be TRBD1 (6 bases). Germline CDR1 and CDR2: MNHEY and SMNVEV (reference sequence). The CDR3 contains 14 residues. Trimming took off 4 bases at V and 7 bases at J, with 14 bases between the two ends. The DNA of the CDR3 is TGTGCCAGCAGTTCTACAGGGTGGGGCCAGCCCCAGCATTTT. It codes for CASSSTGWGQPQHF.

This clone was picked up one time. CDR3 sequence (DNA): TGTGCCAGCTCACCCAAACAGCAGGCAGGGCCCACAGATACGCAGTATTTT. Amino acid sequence: CASSPKQQAGPTDTQYF. The chain uses TRBV18 and TRBJ2-3; TRBD1 is a possible D gene (5 bases). V was trimmed by 3 bases and J by 2 bases, leaving 18 bases between them. Germline values: CDR1 KGHSH, CDR2 LQKENI. CDR3 size: 17 residues.

The chain has TRBV19 and TRBJ2-6; D possibly uses TRBD1 or TRBD2 (5 bases each). Germline CDR1 reads LNHDA; CDR2 reads SQIVND (reference sequence). V shed 4 bases and J shed 0 bases, with 10 bases lying between them. CDR3 length: 16 residues. CDR3 in DNA: TGTGCCAGTAGTACCGGGACCACCTCTGGGGCCAACGTCCTGACTTTC. This gives the protein CASSTGTTSGANVLTF.

The J gene is TRBJ2-3, the V gene TRBV11-2; the D call may be TRBD1 or TRBD2 (5 bases each). This CDR3 has 15 amino acids. Germline V CDR1 and CDR2: SGHAT, FQNNGV. V gave up 5 bases and J gave up 1 base, with 13 bases separating them. DNA of the CDR3: TGTGCCAGCAGCGGTCGGGACCCCGGCACAGATACGCAGTATTTT. This encodes CASSGRDPGTDTQYF. The full variable domain, completed using reference TRBV11-2 and TRBJ2-3, is EAGVAQSPRYKIIEKRQSVAFWCNPISGHATLYWYQQILGQGPKLLIQFQNNGVVDDSQLPKDRFSAERLKGVDSTLKIQPAKLEDSAVYLCASSGRDPGTDTQYFGPGTRLTVL.

The chain links TRBV6-5 to TRBJ2-1; 9 bases are shared with TRBD1. V was pared by 6 bases and J by 4 bases, with 4 bases of the junction left unmatched. This CDR3 region has 14 residues. CDR1 is MNHEY and CDR2 is SVGAGI in the germline V gene. CDR3 DNA sequence: TGTGCCAGCAGACCGGGACAGGGATACAATGAGCAGTTCTTC. It yields the protein CASRPGQGYNEQFF.

The genes are TRBV9 and TRBJ2-7; 10 nucleotides line up with TRBD1. V lost 5 bases and J lost 5; bases outside the gene matches: 7. The CDR3 extends over 14 amino acids. CDR1 and CDR2 from the germline V gene are SGDLS and YYNGEE. The CDR3 DNA reads TGTGCCAGCAGTTCCGGGACAGGGGCCGACGAGCAGTACTTC. Amino acid sequence: CASSSGTGADEQYF. Looking up the rest from reference TRBV9 and TRBJ2-7 gives the full variable domain: DSGVTQTPKHLITATGQRVTLRCSPRSGDLSVYWYQQSLDQGLQFLIQYYNGEERAKGNILERFSAQQFPDLHSELNLSSLELGDSALYFCASSSGTGADEQYFGPGTRLTVT.

J is TRBJ1-1 and V is TRBV7-9; TRBD1 agrees at 8 bases. Per germline, CDR1 SEHNR and CDR2 FQNEAQ (reference sequence). The CDR3 contains 15 residues. The V gene end was trimmed by 4 bases and the J gene end by 11 bases; junction bases not matched to a gene: 15. Here the CDR3 reads CASSSPGQGAREAFF. CDR3 in DNA: TGTGCCAGCAGCTCCCCTGGCCAGGGGGCAAGGGAGGCTTTCTTT.

The chain joins TRBV28 to TRBJ2-3, with D unclear. CDR3 length equals 13 residues. Per the germline V gene, CDR1 is MDHEN and CDR2 is SYDVKM. The V end was cut by 7 bases, the J end by 6 bases, with 14 bases between. The CDR3 spells CASNKDLRDTQYF. The DNA of the CDR3 is TGTGCCAGCAACAAGGACCTCCGGGATACGCAGTATTTT.

This clone has a handful of counts. The chain recombines TRBV25-1 with TRBJ1-1, with TRBD1 matching 10 bases. Germline-derived CDR1 and CDR2 are MGHDK and SYGVNS. With V trimmed by 7 bases and J by 3 bases, 5 bases remained unmatched. CDR3 length equals 14 residues. The CDR3 spells CASIPGQGYTEAFF. The CDR3 DNA reads as TGTGCCAGCATTCCGGGACAGGGGTACACTGAAGCTTTCTTT. The complete variable domain, with remaining parts taken from reference TRBV25-1 and TRBJ1-1, reads EADIYQTPRYLVIGTGKKITLECSQTMGHDKMYWYQQDPGMELHLIHYSYGVNSTEKGDLSSESTVSRIRTEHFPLTLESARPSHTSQYLCASIPGQGYTEAFFGQGTRLTVV.

This chain links TRBV19 with TRBJ1-1; D remains unclear. V was cut by 6 bases and J by 0 bases, with 17 bases left in between. Germline V gene sequence: CDR1 LNHDA, CDR2 SQIVND (reference sequence). The CDR3 length is 16 residues. This chain's CDR3 is CASRSNFGYLNTEAFF. CDR3 nucleotide sequence: TGTGCCAGTAGGAGCAACTTCGGATATTTGAACACTGAAGCTTTCTTT.

This rearrangement joins TRBV27 to TRBJ2-7, with TRBD1 matching over 9 bases. Germline CDR1 reads MNHEY; CDR2 reads SMNVEV (reference sequence). CDR3 length equals 15 residues. J gave up 3 bases and V 4 bases, and 7 bases lay outside the gene matches. As DNA, the CDR3 is TGTGCCAGCAGTTGGAGACAGGGGGGCTTCTACGAGCAGTACTTC. Its translation: CASSWRQGGFYEQYF.

The chain recombines TRBV14 with TRBJ1-2, with D uncertain. Germline V gives CDR1 SGHDN, CDR2 FVKESK. The CDR3 totals 14 residues. Deletions cut 0 bases from V and 5 bases from J, with 10 bases between. The CDR3 loop reads CASSQEAQNYGYTF. The CDR3 nucleotides are TGTGCCAGCAGCCAAGAGGCGCAGAATTATGGCTACACCTTC.

The chain couples TRBV27 to TRBJ2-7, with 7 bases identical to TRBD1. The CDR3 extends over 14 amino acids. CDR1 and CDR2 (germline): MNHEY, SMNVEV (reference sequence). V lost 5 bases and J lost 5; bases outside the gene matches: 9. CDR3 amino acids: CASSPLDRVHEQYF. The DNA for the CDR3 is TGTGCCAGCAGTCCCCTCGACAGGGTACACGAGCAGTACTTC.

The CDR3 DNA sequence: TGTGCCAGCAGCCCTTTTATCAAAAGGCCCTTTGGGATCTACGAGCAGTACTTC. Protein product: CASSPFIKRPFGIYEQYF. The chain employs TRBV7-8 and TRBJ2-7; D gene uncertain. The CDR3 runs 18 residues. Trimming left V 5 bases short and J 3 bases short, with 26 bases between. CDR1 and CDR2 from the germline V gene are SGHVS and FQNEAQ.